These T cell receptor beta chains were read from a single sample in a study of shared clonotypes between healthy human individuals. The method was immunoSEQ multiplex PCR; TCRdb's version includes in-frame clones alone and lacks a portion of them. The top ten clones hold less than 0.25% of a sample with 700,000 to 950,000 clones, about 97% of them seen once. The sequencing input was naive CD8+ T cells sorted from blood. The receptors were gathered from a young man in good health. The CDR3 runs from the conserved cysteine through the conserved F or W. The D gene is left open where the match is weak. Clone size is given for some rows only: seen once, a few or many times, or a class if the clone is expanded.

d_gene	v_gene	j_gene	abundance	CDR3nt	CDR3aa
.	TRBV6-1	TRBJ2-3	.	TGTGCCAGCAGTCGGAGGGCAGATACGCAGTATTTT	CASSRRADTQYF
TRBD2	TRBV2	TRBJ2-7	.	TGTGCCAGCAGTGGGACTAGCGCCTACGAGCAGTACTTC	CASSGTSAYEQYF
.	TRBV19	TRBJ2-4	.	TGTGCCAGTAGTACGACCTACAGGGGACTAGCCAAAAACATTCAGTACTTC	CASSTTYRGLAKNIQYF
.	TRBV5-1	TRBJ2-3	.	TGCGCCAGCAGCTTGGGTGGGACCTCGCAGTATTTT	CASSLGGTSQYF
.	TRBV7-9	TRBJ2-5	.	TGTGCCAGCAGCGCGCCGTTGGTACAAGAGACCCAGTACTTC	CASSAPLVQETQYF
.	TRBV5-6	TRBJ2-5	.	TGTGCCAGCAGCTTGGGTAGCGAGGATCAAGAGACCCAGTACTTC	CASSLGSEDQETQYF
.	TRBV5-4	TRBJ2-7	.	TGTGCCAGCAGCTTACGGGAGTCCTACGAGCAGTACTTC	CASSLRESYEQYF
TRBD1	TRBV6-1	TRBJ1-3	once	TGTGCCAGCGAAGACAGGGGGCTTGGAAACACCATATATTTT	CASEDRGLGNTIYF
TRBD1	TRBV6-1	TRBJ1-5	.	TGTGCCAGCAGTGAAAACAGGGGAAATAACAATCAGCCCCAGCATTTT	CASSENRGNNNQPQHF
.	TRBV6-6	TRBJ1-5	once	TGTGCCACAGCCATTTCGAGGGAGCAGCCCCAGCATTTT	CATAISREQPQHF
.	TRBV2	TRBJ2-2	.	TGTGCCATAACAGGGACGGGGGAGCTGTTTTTT	CAITGTGELFF
.	TRBV27	TRBJ2-7	.	TGTGCCAGCAGTTCGGGAATCTACGAGCAGTACTTC	CASSSGIYEQYF
TRBD2	TRBV7-2	TRBJ2-7	.	TGTGCCAGCAGCCGAAACAGGGGGAGCGGGAGGGGCGAGCAGTACTTC	CASSRNRGSGRGEQYF
.	TRBV11-2	TRBJ2-7	.	TGTGCCAGCAGTACCCTCGATATGGAGCAGTACTTC	CASSTLDMEQYF
TRBD1	TRBV6-5	TRBJ1-4	.	TGTGCCAGCAGTTACCGCCCGGGACAGGGGAAAAAACTGTTTTTT	CASSYRPGQGKKLFF
.	TRBV6-5	TRBJ2-3	.	TGTGCCAGCAGTAGCGACAGGCTCACAGATACGCAGTATTTT	CASSSDRLTDTQYF
TRBD1	TRBV5-6	TRBJ2-7	.	TGTGCCAGCAGCTTCGGACAGGGAACCTACGAGCAGTACTTC	CASSFGQGTYEQYF
.	TRBV7-3	TRBJ2-5	once	TGTGCCAGCAGCTCCTACGGGCCTGTGGGGCAAGAGACCCAGTACTTC	CASSSYGPVGQETQYF
TRBD2	TRBV9	TRBJ2-5	.	TGTGCCAGCAGCGCCGGGACTAGCGGGAGAGAGACCCAGTACTTC	CASSAGTSGRETQYF